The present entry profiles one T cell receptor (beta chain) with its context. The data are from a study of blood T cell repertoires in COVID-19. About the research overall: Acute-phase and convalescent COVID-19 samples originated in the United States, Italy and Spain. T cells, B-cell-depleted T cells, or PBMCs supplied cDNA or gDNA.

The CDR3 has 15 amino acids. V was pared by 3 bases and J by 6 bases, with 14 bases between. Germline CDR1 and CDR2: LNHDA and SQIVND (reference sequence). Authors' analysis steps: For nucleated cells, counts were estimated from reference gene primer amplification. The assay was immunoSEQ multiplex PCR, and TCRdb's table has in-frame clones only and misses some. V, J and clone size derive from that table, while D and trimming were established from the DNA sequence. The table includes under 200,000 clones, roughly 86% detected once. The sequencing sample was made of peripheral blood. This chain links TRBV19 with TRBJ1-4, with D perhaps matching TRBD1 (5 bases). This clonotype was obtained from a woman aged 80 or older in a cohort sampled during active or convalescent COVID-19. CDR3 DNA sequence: TGTGCCAGTAGTATCCTGGGCCCGGGGGATGAAAAACTGTTTTTT. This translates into CASSILGPGDEKLFF.